The rows below give T cell receptor beta chains drawn from one sample of a study of blood T cell repertoires in COVID-19. Repertoires were generated with immunoSEQ multiplex PCR, while TCRdb's copy carries only in-frame clones and drops some. Of some 150,000 clones listed, around 84% are singletons. Sequencing used peripheral blood. The receptors were gathered from a man aged 70-80 years with acute or convalescent COVID-19. The CDR3 runs from the conserved cysteine through the conserved F or W. D genes are given only for firm matches. Size values are once, few and many counts, or a class for expanded clones, and some rows have none.

abundance: -; d_gene: TRBD2; v_gene: TRBV29-1; j_gene: TRBJ2-7; CDR3aa: CSVGLAGDNYEQYF; CDR3nt: TGCAGCGTTGGTCTAGCGGGAGATAACTACGAGCAGTACTTC
abundance: -; d_gene: TRBD1; v_gene: TRBV7-3; j_gene: TRBJ2-6; CDR3aa: CASSAGPRGTGANVLTF; CDR3nt: TGTGCCAGCAGCGCGGGCCCCAGGGGGACTGGGGCCAACGTCCTGACTTTC
abundance: -; d_gene: TRBD1; v_gene: TRBV11-2; j_gene: TRBJ2-7; CDR3aa: CASSRTGGWGYEQYF; CDR3nt: TGTGCCAGCAGCCGGACAGGGGGTTGGGGGTACGAGCAGTACTTC
abundance: -; d_gene: -; v_gene: TRBV5-8; j_gene: TRBJ1-2; CDR3aa: CASSPSGGDYGYTF; CDR3nt: TGTGCCAGCAGCCCCTCGGGGGGCGACTATGGCTACACCTTC
abundance: few; d_gene: -; v_gene: TRBV10-1; j_gene: TRBJ1-3; CDR3aa: CASSAGNSGNTIYF; CDR3nt: TGCGCCAGCAGTGCGGGGAACTCTGGAAACACCATATATTTT
abundance: few; d_gene: TRBD2; v_gene: TRBV28; j_gene: TRBJ2-7; CDR3aa: CASTISGGRYEQYF; CDR3nt: TGTGCCAGCACCATTAGCGGGGGGCGCTACGAGCAGTACTTC
abundance: -; d_gene: -; v_gene: TRBV11-3; j_gene: TRBJ2-1; CDR3aa: CASSLGSYEQFF; CDR3nt: TGTGCCAGCAGCCTTGGCTCCTATGAGCAGTTCTTC
abundance: -; d_gene: TRBD2; v_gene: TRBV5-4; j_gene: TRBJ2-3; CDR3aa: CASSLGGTSGRKGRQYF; CDR3nt: TGTGCCAGCAGCTTGGGGGGGACTAGCGGGAGGAAGGGCAGGCAGTATTTT
abundance: -; d_gene: TRBD2; v_gene: TRBV11-3; j_gene: TRBJ2-1; CDR3aa: CASSLGERESVEQFF; CDR3nt: TGTGCCAGCAGCTTAGGGGAGCGGGAGTCGGTTGAGCAGTTCTTC
abundance: -; d_gene: -; v_gene: TRBV5-1; j_gene: TRBJ1-1; CDR3aa: CASSFSVLSNTEAFF; CDR3nt: TGCGCCAGCAGCTTTTCGGTCCTTTCGAACACTGAAGCTTTCTTT
abundance: few; d_gene: TRBD2; v_gene: TRBV19; j_gene: TRBJ2-5; CDR3aa: CASSTRPGLAGAGETQYF; CDR3nt: TGTGCCAGTAGTACCCGGCCGGGACTAGCGGGGGCCGGGGAGACCCAGTACTTC
abundance: -; d_gene: -; v_gene: TRBV15; j_gene: TRBJ2-1; CDR3aa: CATSKPGTSLYNEQFF; CDR3nt: TGTGCCACCAGCAAACCCGGGACTTCACTCTACAATGAGCAGTTCTTC